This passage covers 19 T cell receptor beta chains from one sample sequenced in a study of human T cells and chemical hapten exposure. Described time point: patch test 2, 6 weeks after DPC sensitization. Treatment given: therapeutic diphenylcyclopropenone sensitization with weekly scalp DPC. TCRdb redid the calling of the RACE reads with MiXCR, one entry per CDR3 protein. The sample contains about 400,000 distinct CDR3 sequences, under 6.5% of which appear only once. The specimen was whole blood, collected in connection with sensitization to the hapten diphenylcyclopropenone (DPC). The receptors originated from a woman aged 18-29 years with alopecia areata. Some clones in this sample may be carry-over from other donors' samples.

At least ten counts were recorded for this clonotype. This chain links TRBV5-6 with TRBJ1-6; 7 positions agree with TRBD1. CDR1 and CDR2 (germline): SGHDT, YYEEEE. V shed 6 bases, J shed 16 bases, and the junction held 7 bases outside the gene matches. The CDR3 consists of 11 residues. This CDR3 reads CASIEGAALHF. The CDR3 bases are TGTGCCAGCATTGAGGGGGCAGCTCTCCACTTT.

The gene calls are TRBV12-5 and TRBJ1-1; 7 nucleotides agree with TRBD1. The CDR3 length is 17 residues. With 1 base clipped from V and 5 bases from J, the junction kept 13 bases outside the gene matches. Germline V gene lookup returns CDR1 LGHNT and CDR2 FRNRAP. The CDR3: CASGLAPIGPQGTEAFF. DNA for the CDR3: TGTGCTAGTGGTTTGGCCCCGATTGGACCACAGGGGACTGAAGCTTTCTTT.

Here the CDR3 DNA reads TGCGCCAGCAGCGCAGCGACAGGGGCAGATACGCAGTATTTT. Its protein is CASSAATGADTQYF. The rearrangement joins TRBV5-1 to TRBJ2-3; 8 bases are shared with TRBD1. The CDR3 has 14 amino acids. V lost 4 bases, J lost 4 bases, and 5 bases stayed unmatched. Germline V lookup: CDR1 SGHRS, CDR2 YFSETQ.

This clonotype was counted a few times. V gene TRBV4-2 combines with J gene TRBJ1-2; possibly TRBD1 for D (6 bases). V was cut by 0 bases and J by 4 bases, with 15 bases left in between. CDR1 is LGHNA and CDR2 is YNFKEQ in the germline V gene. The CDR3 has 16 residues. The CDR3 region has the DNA TGTGCCAGCAGCCAAGAGACGGGGGCGCATGGCTATGGCTACACCTTC. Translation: CASSQETGAHGYGYTF.

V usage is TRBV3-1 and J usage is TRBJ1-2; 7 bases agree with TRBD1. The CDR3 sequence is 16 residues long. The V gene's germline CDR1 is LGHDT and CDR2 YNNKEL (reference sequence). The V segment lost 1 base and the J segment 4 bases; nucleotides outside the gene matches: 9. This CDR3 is CASSQATGVAGYGYTF. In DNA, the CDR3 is TGTGCCAGCAGCCAAGCCACAGGGGTAGCGGGCTATGGCTACACCTTC.

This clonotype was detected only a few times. CDR3 sequence (DNA): TGTGCCAGCAGCTTAGATGCCGGGTTGATTAACATTCAGTACTTC. Its translation: CASSLDAGLINIQYF. The chain links TRBV7-8 to TRBJ2-4, with unresolved D. Germline V gives CDR1 SGHVS, CDR2 FQNEAQ. Trimming cost V 1 base and J 7 bases, with 14 bases left between them. CDR3 size: 15 residues.

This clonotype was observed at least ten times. Here the CDR3 DNA reads TGTGCCAGCAGTTACTCGAGCTACACCTATGGCTACACCTTC. Encoded protein: CASSYSSYTYGYTF. The J gene is TRBJ1-2, the V gene TRBV6-5; D is unresolved. The germline V and J ends were trimmed by 0 bases and 4 bases, with 9 bases remaining between them. The CDR3 consists of 14 residues. Germline CDR1 reads MNHEY; CDR2 reads SVGAGI.

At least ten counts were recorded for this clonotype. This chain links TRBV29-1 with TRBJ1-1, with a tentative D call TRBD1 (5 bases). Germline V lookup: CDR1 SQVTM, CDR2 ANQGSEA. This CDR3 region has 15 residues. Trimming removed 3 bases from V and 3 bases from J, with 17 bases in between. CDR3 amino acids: CSVELRRTGYTEAFF. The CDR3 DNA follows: TGCAGCGTTGAGTTGCGGCGAACAGGTTACACTGAAGCTTTCTTT.

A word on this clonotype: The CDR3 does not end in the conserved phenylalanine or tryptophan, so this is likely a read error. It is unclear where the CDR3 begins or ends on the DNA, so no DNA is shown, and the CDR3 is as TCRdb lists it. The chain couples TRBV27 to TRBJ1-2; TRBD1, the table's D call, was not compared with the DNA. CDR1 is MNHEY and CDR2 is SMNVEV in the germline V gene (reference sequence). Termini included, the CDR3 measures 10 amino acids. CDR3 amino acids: CASSLPRQGD.

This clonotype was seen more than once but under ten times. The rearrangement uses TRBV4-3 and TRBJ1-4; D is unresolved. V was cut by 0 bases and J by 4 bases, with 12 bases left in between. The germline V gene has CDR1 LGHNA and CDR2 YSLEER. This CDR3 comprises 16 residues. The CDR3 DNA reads TGCGCCAGCAGCCAAGAACGGGAAGTGGGTAATGAAAAACTGTTTTTT. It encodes CASSQEREVGNEKLFF.

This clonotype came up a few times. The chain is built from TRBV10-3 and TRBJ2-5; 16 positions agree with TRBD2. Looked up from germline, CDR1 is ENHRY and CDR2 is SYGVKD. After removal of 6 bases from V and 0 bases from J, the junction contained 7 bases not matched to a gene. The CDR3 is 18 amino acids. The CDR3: CAISNPGLAGGYQETQYF. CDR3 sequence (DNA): TGTGCCATCAGCAATCCGGGACTAGCGGGGGGGTACCAAGAGACCCAGTACTTC.

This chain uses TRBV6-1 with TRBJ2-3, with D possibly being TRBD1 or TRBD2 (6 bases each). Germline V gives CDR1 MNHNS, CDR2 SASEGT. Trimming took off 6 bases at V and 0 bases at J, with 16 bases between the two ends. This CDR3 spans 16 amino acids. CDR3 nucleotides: TGTGCCAGCAGAATGTCCCGGGGGCTTAGCACAGATACGCAGTATTTT. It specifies CASRMSRGLSTDTQYF.

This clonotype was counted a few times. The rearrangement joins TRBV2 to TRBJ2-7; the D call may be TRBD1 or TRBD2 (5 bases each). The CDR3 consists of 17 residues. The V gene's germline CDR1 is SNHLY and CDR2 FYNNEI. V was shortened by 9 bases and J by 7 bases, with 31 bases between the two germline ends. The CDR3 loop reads CARLNPTPRDGVREQYF. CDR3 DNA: TGTGCCAGATTAAATCCTACGCCCCGGGACGGAGTACGAGAGCAGTACTTC. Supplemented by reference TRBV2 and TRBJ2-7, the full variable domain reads EPEVTQTPSHQVTQMGQEVILRCVPISNHLYFYWYRQILGQKVEFLVSFYNNEISEKSEIFDDQFSVERPDGSNFTLKIRSTKLEDSAMYFCARLNPTPRDGVREQYFGPGTRLTVT.

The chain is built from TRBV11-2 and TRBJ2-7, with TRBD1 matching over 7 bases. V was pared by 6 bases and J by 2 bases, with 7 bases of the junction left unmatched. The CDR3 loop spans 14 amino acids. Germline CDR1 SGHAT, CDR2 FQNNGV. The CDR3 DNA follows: TGTGCCAGCAGGGCCCTACAGGGGACCTACGAGCAGTACTTC. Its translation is CASRALQGTYEQYF.

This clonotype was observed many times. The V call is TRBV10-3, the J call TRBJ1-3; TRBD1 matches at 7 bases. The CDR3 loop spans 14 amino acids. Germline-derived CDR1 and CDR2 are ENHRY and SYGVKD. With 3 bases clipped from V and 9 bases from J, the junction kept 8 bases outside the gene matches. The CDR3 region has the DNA TGTGCCATCAGTGAAGAGGGGGCGTTCACCACCATATATTTT. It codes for CAISEEGAFTTIYF.

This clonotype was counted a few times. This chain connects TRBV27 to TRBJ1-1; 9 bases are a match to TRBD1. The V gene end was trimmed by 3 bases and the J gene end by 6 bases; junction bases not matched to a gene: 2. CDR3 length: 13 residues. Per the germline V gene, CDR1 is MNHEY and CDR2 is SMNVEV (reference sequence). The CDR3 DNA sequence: TGTGCCAGCAGTTTGGACAGGGGCCCTGAAGCTTTCTTT. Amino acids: CASSLDRGPEAFF.

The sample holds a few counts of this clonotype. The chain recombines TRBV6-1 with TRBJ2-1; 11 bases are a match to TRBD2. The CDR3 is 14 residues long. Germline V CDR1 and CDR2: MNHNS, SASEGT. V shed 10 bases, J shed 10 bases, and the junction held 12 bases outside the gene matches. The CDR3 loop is CAIQIAGGLWEQFF. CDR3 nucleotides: TGTGCCATACAGATAGCGGGGGGGCTTTGGGAGCAGTTCTTC.

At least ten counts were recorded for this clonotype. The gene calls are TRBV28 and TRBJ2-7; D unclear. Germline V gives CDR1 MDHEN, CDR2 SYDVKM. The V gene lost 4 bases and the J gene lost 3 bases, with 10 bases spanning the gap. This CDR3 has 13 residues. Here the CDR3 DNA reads TGTGCCAGCAGTTGGAAGGGTAGCTACGAGCAGTACTTC. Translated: CASSWKGSYEQYF.

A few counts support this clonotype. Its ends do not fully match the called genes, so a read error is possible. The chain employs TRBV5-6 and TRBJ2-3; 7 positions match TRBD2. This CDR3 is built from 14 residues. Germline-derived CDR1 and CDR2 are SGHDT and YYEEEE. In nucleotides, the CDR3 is TGTGCCAGCAGCGGTCAAAAGGCCCCCCCCAGGGAGGGTTTT. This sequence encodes CASSGQKAPPREGF.